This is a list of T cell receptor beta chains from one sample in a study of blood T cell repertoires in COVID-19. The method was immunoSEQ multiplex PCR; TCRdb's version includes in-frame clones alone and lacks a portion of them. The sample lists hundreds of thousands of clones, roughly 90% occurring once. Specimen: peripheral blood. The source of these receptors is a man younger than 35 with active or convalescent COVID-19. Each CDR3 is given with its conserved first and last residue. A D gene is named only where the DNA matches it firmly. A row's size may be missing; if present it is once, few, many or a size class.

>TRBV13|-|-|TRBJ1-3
CASSLGEQGSIGNTIYF
TGTGCCAGCAGCTTAGGGGAACAGGGATCGATAGGAAACACCATATATTTT
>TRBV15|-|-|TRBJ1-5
CATSSRDISQPQHF
TGTGCCACCAGCAGCCGGGACATATCACAGCCCCAGCATTTT
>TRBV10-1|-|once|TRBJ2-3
CASSEGLGPDTQYF
TGCGCCAGCAGTGAAGGTTTGGGCCCAGATACGCAGTATTTT
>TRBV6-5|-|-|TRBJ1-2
CASSYSGTTTSDGYTF
TGTGCCAGCAGTTACTCTGGGACAACCACTAGTGATGGCTACACCTTC
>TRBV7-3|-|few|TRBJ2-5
CASSPNRGKETQYF
TGTGCCAGCAGCCCCAACCGGGGAAAAGAGACCCAGTACTTC
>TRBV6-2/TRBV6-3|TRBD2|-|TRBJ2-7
CASSSTYLLAGHYEQYF
TGTGCCAGCAGTTCCACATACCTACTAGCGGGCCACTACGAGCAGTACTTC
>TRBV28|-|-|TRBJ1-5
CASSLLTSRQPQHF
TGTGCCAGCAGTTTATTGACATCTCGTCAGCCCCAGCATTTT
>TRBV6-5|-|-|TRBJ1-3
CASSYSRQAGNTIYF
TGTGCCAGCAGTTACTCGAGACAAGCCGGAAACACCATATATTTT
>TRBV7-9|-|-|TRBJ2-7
CASSLGDGVKSYEQYF
TGTGCCAGCAGCTTAGGCGACGGAGTGAAATCCTACGAGCAGTACTTC
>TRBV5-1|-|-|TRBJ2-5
CASSSSTGFQETQYF
TGCGCCAGCAGCTCGAGTACGGGGTTCCAAGAGACCCAGTACTTC
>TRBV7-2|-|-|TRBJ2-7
CASSLVAGGYNSYEQYF
TGTGCCAGCAGCTTAGTAGCAGGGGGGTATAACTCCTACGAGCAGTACTTC
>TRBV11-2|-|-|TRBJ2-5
CASTKRETIQETQYF
TGTGCCAGCACCAAAAGGGAGACAATCCAAGAGACCCAGTACTTC
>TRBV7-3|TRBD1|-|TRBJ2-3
CASSSGGTQYF
TGTGCCAGCAGCTCAGGGGGTACGCAGTATTTT
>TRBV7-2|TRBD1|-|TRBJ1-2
CASSQDRGRYGYTF
TGTGCCAGCAGCCAGGACAGGGGACGCTATGGCTACACCTTC
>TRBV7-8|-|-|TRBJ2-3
CASSHVGSSTDTQYF
TGTGCCAGCAGCCACGTGGGTAGCAGCACAGATACGCAGTATTTT
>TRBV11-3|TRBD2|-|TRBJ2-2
CASSPLRGGHTGELFF
TGTGCCAGCAGCCCTCTCCGGGGGGGGCACACCGGGGAGCTGTTTTTT
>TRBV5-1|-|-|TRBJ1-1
CASSLGAGRTEAFF
TGCGCCAGCAGCTTGGGCGCAGGGAGGACTGAAGCTTTCTTT
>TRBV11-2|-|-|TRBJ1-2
CASSLTPTAGRDYGYTF
TGTGCCAGCAGCCTCACCCCCACGGCAGGGCGCGACTATGGCTACACCTTC
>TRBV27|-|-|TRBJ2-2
CASSFGFVGLNTGELFF
TGTGCCAGCAGTTTCGGCTTCGTCGGACTCAACACCGGGGAGCTGTTTTTT
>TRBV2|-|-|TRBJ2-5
CASSSEETQYF
TGTGCCAGCAGTTCGGAAGAGACCCAGTACTTC
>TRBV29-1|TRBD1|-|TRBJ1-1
CSVPDRDGNTEAFF
TGCAGCGTTCCTGACAGGGACGGTAACACTGAAGCTTTCTTT
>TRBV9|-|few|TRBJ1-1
CASSVGAEAFF
TGTGCCAGCAGCGTAGGCGCTGAAGCTTTCTTT
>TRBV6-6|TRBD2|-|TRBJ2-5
CASSYSGGGAQETQYF
TGTGCCAGCAGTTACTCTGGCGGGGGGGCCCAAGAGACCCAGTACTTC
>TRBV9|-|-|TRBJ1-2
CASSVEFQGSGYTF
TGTGCCAGCAGCGTAGAGTTTCAGGGGAGCGGCTACACCTTC
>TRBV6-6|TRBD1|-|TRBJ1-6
CASRTQNRGNNSPLHF
TGTGCCAGCAGAACTCAGAACAGGGGTAATAATTCACCCCTCCACTTT
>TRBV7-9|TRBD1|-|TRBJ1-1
CASSRQGLDTEAFF
TGTGCCAGCAGCCGACAGGGGCTGGACACTGAAGCTTTCTTT
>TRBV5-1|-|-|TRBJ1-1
CASSGGGLGTEAFF
TGCGCCAGCAGCGGCGGGGGCCTCGGCACTGAAGCTTTCTTT
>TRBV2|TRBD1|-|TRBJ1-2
CASSVDRVGYTF
TGTGCCAGCAGTGTGGACAGGGTTGGCTACACCTTC
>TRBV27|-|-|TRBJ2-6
CASRSLSGANVLTF
TGTGCCAGCCGTTCCCTCTCTGGGGCCAACGTCCTGACTTTC
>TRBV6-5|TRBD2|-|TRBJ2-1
CASRLGTSGYNEQFF
TGTGCCAGTCGTTTGGGGACTAGCGGCTACAATGAGCAGTTCTTC
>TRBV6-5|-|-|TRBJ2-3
CASSYSYEDTQYF
TGTGCCAGCAGTTACTCTTACGAGGATACGCAGTATTTT
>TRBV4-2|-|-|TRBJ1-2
CASSQDFRQEKRDGYTF
TGTGCCAGCAGCCAAGATTTTCGACAGGAGAAAAGAGATGGCTACACCTTC
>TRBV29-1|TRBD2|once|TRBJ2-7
CSVEERESYEQYF
TGCAGCGTTGAGGAGCGGGAGAGCTACGAGCAGTACTTC
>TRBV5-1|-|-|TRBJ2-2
CASRQEPPHTGELFF
TGCGCCAGCAGACAGGAACCCCCCCACACCGGGGAGCTGTTTTTT
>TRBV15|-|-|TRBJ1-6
CATRGPGEVTLHF
TGTGCCACCAGAGGTCCGGGGGAGGTCACCCTCCACTTT
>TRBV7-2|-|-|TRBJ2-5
CASSLAGHAPGETQYF
TGTGCCAGCAGCTTAGCCGGTCACGCTCCGGGAGAGACCCAGTACTTC
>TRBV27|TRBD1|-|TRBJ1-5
CASSGQGGQPQHF
TGTGCCAGCAGTGGACAGGGTGGACAGCCCCAGCATTTT
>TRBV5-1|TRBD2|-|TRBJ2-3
CASSFSGRALSGTDTQYF
TGCGCCAGCAGCTTTAGCGGGAGGGCCCTGTCAGGCACAGATACGCAGTATTTT
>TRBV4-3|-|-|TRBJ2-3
CASSQQATPSSTDTQYF
TGCGCCAGCAGCCAACAAGCTACTCCTTCTAGCACAGATACGCAGTATTTT
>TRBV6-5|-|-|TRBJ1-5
CASSYATGIQPQHF
TGTGCCAGCAGTTACGCAACAGGGATTCAGCCCCAGCATTTT
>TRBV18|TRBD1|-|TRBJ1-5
CASSPGQEYQPQHF
TGTGCCAGCTCACCGGGACAGGAATATCAGCCCCAGCATTTT
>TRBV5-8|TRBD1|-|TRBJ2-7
CASSLQGAVEQYF
TGTGCCAGCAGCTTGCAGGGGGCGGTCGAGCAGTACTTC
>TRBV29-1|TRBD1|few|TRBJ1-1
CSVRDSPSNTEAFF
TGCAGCGTCCGGGACAGCCCCTCCAACACTGAAGCTTTCTTT
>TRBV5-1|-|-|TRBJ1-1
CASSLVGTEAFF
TGCGCCAGCAGCTTGGTGGGGACAGAAGCTTTCTTT
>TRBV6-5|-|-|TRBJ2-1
CASSYWGDDYNEQFF
TGTGCCAGCAGTTACTGGGGGGATGATTACAATGAGCAGTTCTTC
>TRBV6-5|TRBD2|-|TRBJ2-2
CASSLAGGSSGELFF
TGTGCCAGCAGTTTAGCGGGAGGGTCTTCCGGGGAGCTGTTTTTT
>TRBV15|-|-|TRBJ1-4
CATSRAMRTLKNNEKLFF
TGTGCCACCAGCAGAGCTATGAGGACTCTAAAAAATAATGAAAAACTGTTTTTT
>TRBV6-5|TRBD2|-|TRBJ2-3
CASSYGRGGDTQYF
TGTGCCAGCAGTTACGGCCGCGGGGGAGATACGCAGTATTTT
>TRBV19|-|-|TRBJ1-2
CASRRGPYYGYTF
TGTGCCAGCCGACGCGGGCCCTACTATGGCTACACCTTC